This T cell receptor beta chain was recorded in a study of CD8+CD57+ T cells in acquired aplastic anemia (dated by TCRdb to the late 2010s). As for the study more broadly: A mean of around 3.2 ug of DNA, ranging from about 0.17 to 30 ug, was extracted from sorted CD4+ and CD8+ cells. CD8+CD57+ expansion was defined as a frequency above the mean frequency observed in healthy subjects.

A word on this clonotype: Its antigen is unknown. Within one base of it there is no much larger clone, and no base qualities were kept.

From its cysteine to its phenylalanine, the CDR3 spans 15 amino acids. The kept DNA is CDR3 alone, 45 bases in frame from the first base. V and J are truncated by 6 bases and 6 bases respectively, leaving an intervening sequence of 21 bases. The germline V gene encodes CDR1 SGHTA and CDR2 FQGNSA. Results the study describes overall, beyond this receptor: Roughly 31 CD8+ CDR3 sequences were shared between patients and controls but appeared highly expressed in patients and within their immunodominant clones. Between patients and healthy controls, no significant difference in CD8+ Simpson's diversity was found (P=0.060).

Expansion of CD8+CD57+ cells had been shown by flow cytometry in the patients chosen for sequencing. Severe acquired aplastic anemia was diagnosed in all patients according to International Study of Aplastic Anemia and Agranulocytosis and Camitta criteria. Patients had received no therapy at the time of blood sampling. The study deep-sequenced TCR repertoires of sorted CD4+ and CD8+ blood T cells from severe aplastic anemia patients and healthy subjects. In the USA, patient enrollment took place under clinicaltrials.gov protocols 00001620, 01623167, 00001397, 00071045, 00081523 and 00961064. Ficoll-Paque density gradient centrifugation was used to isolate peripheral blood mononuclear cells. Before DNA was extracted, CD4+ and CD8+ T cells were sorted using either FACS or magnetic beads. Genomic DNA was used as template for profiling of TCR beta VDJ combinations and CDR3 sequences. An Illumina HiSeq 2000 was used for TCR repertoire sequencing. On the authors' methods: Repertoire assessment relied on Simpson's diversity index, CDR3 size and DJ length profiles, and TRBV/TRBJ rearrangement plots. The most abundant DNA sequence in the deep sequencing data was taken as the immunodominant clone. CDR3 amino acid sequences were checked for sharing between subjects and were compared against published repertoires and the VDJdb database. The public reads were run again by TCRdb, first through fastp at Q25 and then through MiXCR, and only productive beta chains were kept. One record per CDR3 amino acid sequence lists the most common genes and DNA. V and J calls and clone size were set by TCRdb, not the authors. The sample yields fewer than 250,000 distinct CDR3 sequences; around 43% were counted once. Jointly, the top ten make up 7.8% of the sample.

The chain is assembled from TRBV7-2 and TRBJ2-7; a tentative D match to TRBD1 spans 5 bases. This receptor was taken from a human donor with aplastic anemia. The sample comprised sorted CD4+, CD8+, or CD8+CD57+ T cells (not recorded which) from PBMCs. The CDR3 region has the sequence CASSQWPQGTSEQYF. The nucleotide sequence is given as TGTGCCAGCAGTCAGTGGCCTCAGGGTACTTCCGAGCAGTACTTC.